This T cell receptor beta chain was documented in a study of T-cell memory formation after mild COVID-19. TCRdb re-analysed the 5' RACE reads in MiXCR, keeping a single row per CDR3 protein. The sample has 350,000 to 550,000 distinct CDR3 sequences, 18% seen once. Study-wide results and caveats: Clones contracting over day 15 to 85 were CD4/CD8 balanced, with later expanders leaning CD4+. CD4+ contracting clones lay mainly in CM and EM, CD8+ ones in EMRA.

The CDR3 loop spans 14 amino acids. V was pared by 5 bases and J by 7 bases, with 7 bases of the junction left unmatched. For this clonotype: What it binds is unknown.

The sequenced material came from PBMCs or a T cell subset sorted from them (not recorded which). The rearrangement links TRBV12-3 or TRBV12-4 to TRBJ2-7; 11 bases are shared with TRBD1. The clonotype originates from a man aged 18 to 30 who had mild COVID-19 (a few samples of this study predate the infection). Cell type and time point are not known. This chain's CDR3 is CASSPWTGGNEQYF. Written as DNA, the CDR3 is TGTGCCAGCAGTCCGTGGACAGGGGGCAATGAGCAGTACTTC.